The entry that follows covers one TCR beta chain sequence. The study assigned cohorts using participant-reported clinical history. This sample was taken from a study of blood T cell repertoires in COVID-19. Some clones are missing from TCRdb's copy, which holds only in-frame ones; the method was immunoSEQ multiplex PCR. The data show roughly 180,000 clones, around 85% seen once. The receptor comes from a woman between 40 and 50 years old with acute COVID-19. Sequencing was performed on PBMCs or T cells enriched from blood (not recorded which).

The CDR3 nucleotides are TGTGCCAGCAGTCAAGGGGGGGGCATATCTGAAGCTTTCTTT. Its protein product is CASSQGGGISEAFF. V is TRBV27 and J is TRBJ1-1; D perhaps matches TRBD1 (6 bases). Germline CDR1 and CDR2: MNHEY and SMNVEV (reference sequence). The ends were cut back, 5 bases at V and 6 bases at J, with 16 bases in the middle. The CDR3 is made up of 14 amino acids.